This T cell receptor beta chain is drawn from a study of T-cell memory formation after mild COVID-19. 5'RACE with constant-segment primers yielded barcoded, UMI-tagged TCR alpha and TCR beta cDNA libraries. TCRdb passed the 5' RACE reads through MiXCR, listing each CDR3 protein once. The profile covers about 110,000 distinct CDR3 sequences, with about 17% appearing a single time and 28% taken by the ten largest. The sequenced sample consisted of PBMCs or a T cell subset sorted from them (not recorded which). The source of this sequence is an adult woman who had mild COVID-19 (a few samples of this study predate the infection). Cell type and time point are not known.

The CDR3 protein is CASSQVPISAKNIQYF. The CDR3 region has the DNA TGCGCCAGCAGCCAAGTACCTATCTCAGCCAAAAACATTCAGTACTTC. The chain has TRBV4-1 and TRBJ2-4; D unresolved. The V gene's germline CDR1 is MGHRA and CDR2 YSYEKL. V was shortened by 1 base and J by 0 bases, with 10 bases between the two germline ends. The CDR3 runs to 16 residues.